This note documents a single T cell receptor (beta chain) sequence. Its target is not known. This table comes from immunoSEQ multiplex PCR, and its TCRdb copy is limited to in-frame clones, with some not included. The repertoire has fewer than 50,000 clones, 65% to 90% of them found once; the top ten carry 9.5% to 12%. The data originate from a study of glioma-infiltrating T cells after dendritic cell vaccination. Whole-study context: Three intradermal dendritic cell vaccine injections were given every two weeks.

J lost 6 bases, V lost 0 bases, and 8 bases had no gene match. Germline V gene sequence: CDR1 SGHRS, CDR2 YFSETQ. This CDR3 spans 16 amino acids. Study-level findings and limits: Estimated pretreatment TIL content predicted outcome after dendritic cell vaccination. Survival was not directly related to TCR clonality in these patients.

This chain uses TRBV5-1 with TRBJ2-7; 11 bases are a match to TRBD2. The TCR originated in a human donor with glioblastoma. The sample was blood, taken before dendritic cell vaccination. The CDR3 here is CASSLASSGGVSEQYF. The CDR3 nucleotides are TGCGCCAGCAGCTTGGCCAGTAGCGGGGGGGTGAGCGAGCAGTACTTC.